A selection of T cell receptor beta chains follows, all from one sample in a study of blood T cell repertoires in COVID-19. Method: immunoSEQ multiplex PCR; TCRdb's copy keeps in-frame clones and lacks some. The table has about 240,000 clones, about 80% seen once. Specimen: peripheral blood. The source is a woman aged 80 or over with acute or convalescent COVID-19. Both conserved end residues are part of each CDR3. Fields, in order: J gene, D gene, V gene, CDR3 protein. D genes are given only for firm matches.

j_call: TRBJ2-2
d_call: -
v_call: TRBV15
cdr3_aa: CATSRDTGTGELFF

j_call: TRBJ1-4
d_call: -
v_call: TRBV7-9
cdr3_aa: CASSFSGTNEKLFF

j_call: TRBJ1-1
d_call: -
v_call: TRBV5-4
cdr3_aa: CASNLGPGRDTEAFF

j_call: TRBJ2-3
d_call: -
v_call: TRBV6-5
cdr3_aa: CASSYRLGGGTDTQYF

j_call: TRBJ1-2
d_call: TRBD1
v_call: TRBV27
cdr3_aa: CASSRGQGIAYTF

j_call: TRBJ1-1
d_call: TRBD1
v_call: TRBV3-1/TRBV3-2
cdr3_aa: CASSQRPGGLNTEAFF

j_call: TRBJ1-1
d_call: -
v_call: TRBV19
cdr3_aa: CASRNRPMNTEAFF

j_call: TRBJ2-2
d_call: TRBD1
v_call: TRBV28
cdr3_aa: CASSTRQGADTGELFF

j_call: TRBJ2-1
d_call: TRBD2
v_call: TRBV24-1
cdr3_aa: CATSEATSAGEQFF

j_call: TRBJ2-1
d_call: TRBD2
v_call: TRBV24-1
cdr3_aa: CATSDSLAGGLQLSEQFF

j_call: TRBJ1-2
d_call: -
v_call: TRBV3-1/TRBV3-2
cdr3_aa: CASSQVGGSDGYTF

j_call: TRBJ1-5
d_call: -
v_call: TRBV28
cdr3_aa: CATSGRGGNQPQHF

j_call: TRBJ2-5
d_call: TRBD2
v_call: TRBV18
cdr3_aa: CASSAGTSGAGTQYF

j_call: TRBJ2-2
d_call: TRBD2
v_call: TRBV3-1/TRBV3-2
cdr3_aa: CASSQGLVYTGELFF

j_call: TRBJ1-5
d_call: TRBD1
v_call: TRBV15
cdr3_aa: CATSRDFSTFGTGVGSNQPQHF

j_call: TRBJ2-5
d_call: -
v_call: TRBV12-1
cdr3_aa: CASSPWFSGVGETQYF

j_call: TRBJ1-1
d_call: -
v_call: TRBV5-1
cdr3_aa: CASSVGRSPQDTEAFF

j_call: TRBJ2-2
d_call: -
v_call: TRBV5-4
cdr3_aa: CASSLEMRLTNTGELFF

j_call: TRBJ1-2
d_call: TRBD1
v_call: TRBV2
cdr3_aa: CASKWDRGEVGSYGYTF

j_call: TRBJ1-6
d_call: -
v_call: TRBV3-1/TRBV3-2
cdr3_aa: CASSQAGGFGSPLHF

j_call: TRBJ2-3
d_call: TRBD1
v_call: TRBV5-6
cdr3_aa: CASTRDRGGTDTQYF

j_call: TRBJ1-6
d_call: -
v_call: TRBV9
cdr3_aa: CASSAKTDYNSPLHF

j_call: TRBJ1-2
d_call: TRBD1
v_call: TRBV19
cdr3_aa: CASSAPRGRSYGYTF

j_call: TRBJ1-1
d_call: TRBD1
v_call: TRBV27
cdr3_aa: CASSLTYRGNTEAFF

j_call: TRBJ2-5
d_call: TRBD2
v_call: TRBV18
cdr3_aa: CASSRSGLAGGLGDRETQYF

j_call: TRBJ2-1
d_call: -
v_call: TRBV4-2
cdr3_aa: CASSRTVGRGYNEQFF

j_call: TRBJ2-7
d_call: TRBD1
v_call: TRBV5-1
cdr3_aa: CASSIGTGKTYEQYF

j_call: TRBJ1-2
d_call: -
v_call: TRBV6-6
cdr3_aa: CASSDNLYRGYTF

j_call: TRBJ1-1
d_call: TRBD1
v_call: TRBV30
cdr3_aa: CAWGQGITEAFF

j_call: TRBJ2-7
d_call: TRBD1
v_call: TRBV19
cdr3_aa: CASSSPGTGGLSYEQYF

j_call: TRBJ2-7
d_call: -
v_call: TRBV10-3
cdr3_aa: CAISEGPPPLEQYF

j_call: TRBJ1-1
d_call: -
v_call: TRBV9
cdr3_aa: CASSPRAGRTEAFF

j_call: TRBJ2-3
d_call: TRBD2
v_call: TRBV16
cdr3_aa: CASSQRGTSGSQDTQYF

j_call: TRBJ2-1
d_call: TRBD2
v_call: TRBV3-1/TRBV3-2
cdr3_aa: CASSQDASGGHNEQFF

j_call: TRBJ2-7
d_call: TRBD2
v_call: TRBV4-1
cdr3_aa: CASSQGGLAGGGYEQYF

j_call: TRBJ2-5
d_call: -
v_call: TRBV5-1
cdr3_aa: CASSLIGGQETQYF

j_call: TRBJ1-2
d_call: TRBD1
v_call: TRBV5-6
cdr3_aa: CASSFSGQGQYGYTF

j_call: TRBJ1-4
d_call: TRBD1
v_call: TRBV19
cdr3_aa: CASSTRLGQGEKLFF

j_call: TRBJ1-5
d_call: -
v_call: TRBV5-1
cdr3_aa: CASRLGPLSNQPQHF

j_call: TRBJ1-2
d_call: TRBD1
v_call: TRBV30
cdr3_aa: CAWGFWDRQLYGYTF

j_call: TRBJ1-1
d_call: TRBD1
v_call: TRBV28
cdr3_aa: CASSPSTGANTEAFF

j_call: TRBJ2-2
d_call: -
v_call: TRBV5-4
cdr3_aa: CASNGANTGELFF

j_call: TRBJ1-6
d_call: -
v_call: TRBV2
cdr3_aa: CASSPGRGSGPLHF

j_call: TRBJ1-2
d_call: TRBD1
v_call: TRBV5-5
cdr3_aa: CASSKGDSYYGYTF

j_call: TRBJ1-3
d_call: TRBD1
v_call: TRBV7-2
cdr3_aa: CASKAGGGNTIYF

j_call: TRBJ1-4
d_call: -
v_call: TRBV2
cdr3_aa: CASGLAGEKLFF

j_call: TRBJ1-2
d_call: TRBD1
v_call: TRBV10-3
cdr3_aa: CAISESDRKNYGYTF

j_call: TRBJ2-7
d_call: -
v_call: TRBV9
cdr3_aa: CASSTGNSAYEQYF

j_call: TRBJ2-2
d_call: TRBD2
v_call: TRBV2
cdr3_aa: CASRRPGLAGTGELFF

j_call: TRBJ2-7
d_call: -
v_call: TRBV2
cdr3_aa: CASSGPGYEQYF

j_call: TRBJ1-2
d_call: -
v_call: TRBV28
cdr3_aa: CATMVGGPYGYTF

j_call: TRBJ1-1
d_call: -
v_call: TRBV2
cdr3_aa: CASSGGSLVNTEAFF

j_call: TRBJ1-1
d_call: -
v_call: TRBV15
cdr3_aa: CATSSRGGYTEAFF

j_call: TRBJ2-2
d_call: -
v_call: TRBV5-1
cdr3_aa: CASSLASLSGELFF

j_call: TRBJ2-7
d_call: -
v_call: TRBV2
cdr3_aa: CASSEAEYSDEQYF

j_call: TRBJ1-2
d_call: TRBD1
v_call: TRBV7-9
cdr3_aa: CASSFPGQDPGGYTF

j_call: TRBJ1-5
d_call: -
v_call: TRBV28
cdr3_aa: CASSRDTRLAQHF

j_call: TRBJ2-1
d_call: -
v_call: TRBV28
cdr3_aa: CASSTPRKAGYNEQFF

j_call: TRBJ1-6
d_call: TRBD1
v_call: TRBV6-2/TRBV6-3
cdr3_aa: CASSYAQGYNSPLHF